Below are 27 T cell receptor beta chains sequenced from a single sample in a study of shared clonotypes between healthy human individuals. Naive CD8 cells, CD45RO-negative and positively selected for CCR7, excluded terminally differentiated effector memory CD45RA+ cells. TCRdb's table, derived via immunoSEQ multiplex PCR, lists solely in-frame clones and lacks some. The sample has around 1.9 million clones; approximately 94% are singletons. The source material was naive CD8+ T cells from PBMCs. These receptors came from a man between 18 and 29 years old in good health. Some clones in this sample may be carry-over from other donors' samples.

This chain connects TRBV28 to TRBJ1-3; 10 bases line up with TRBD1. Unmatched junction bases numbered 3, after V lost 2 bases and J lost 2 bases. CDR1 MDHEN and CDR2 SYDVKM come from the germline V gene. The CDR3 covers 16 residues. The CDR3, as DNA: TGTGCCAGCAGTTTAGGAGGGACAGGGGCTGGAAACACCATATATTTT. Its translation: CASSLGGTGAGNTIYF.

The chain has TRBV5-1 and TRBJ2-2; 7 bases map to TRBD1. The V gene end was trimmed by 6 bases and the J gene end by 5 bases; junction bases not matched to a gene: 7. The V gene's germline CDR1 is SGHRS and CDR2 YFSETQ. The CDR3 runs to 14 residues. The CDR3 loop reads CASNHETGTGELFF. The DNA of the CDR3 is TGCGCCAGCAACCATGAGACAGGGACCGGGGAGCTGTTTTTT.

The chain has TRBV19 and TRBJ2-1, with TRBD2 matching 8 bases. Per germline, CDR1 LNHDA and CDR2 SQIVND (reference sequence). V lost 9 bases and J lost 6; bases outside the gene matches: 10. The CDR3 totals 14 residues. The CDR3 loop reads CASAVTGGPNEQFF. CDR3 bases: TGTGCCAGCGCCGTAACGGGAGGGCCCAATGAGCAGTTCTTC.

The chain uses TRBV27 and TRBJ2-2; D not resolved. The CDR3 covers 13 residues. CDR1 is MNHEY, CDR2 SMNVEV, per germline (reference sequence). The germline V and J ends were trimmed by 5 bases and 8 bases, with 12 bases remaining between them. CDR3 region: CASSPSARGELFF. For the CDR3, the DNA is TGTGCCAGCAGTCCTTCTGCCCGAGGGGAGCTGTTTTTT.

This chain connects TRBV4-2 to TRBJ1-2; D gene uncertain. The length of the CDR3 is 15 residues. Germline V gene lookup returns CDR1 LGHNA and CDR2 YNFKEQ. Trimming took off 2 bases at V and 1 base at J, with 11 bases between the two ends. CDR3 DNA sequence: TGTGCCAGCAGCCAATCGACACTGGTTAACTATGGCTACACCTTC. This sequence encodes CASSQSTLVNYGYTF.

This clone was counted a few times. The same CDR3 is also encoded by other DNA sequences in this sample. The chain couples TRBV9 to TRBJ2-1; no definite D call. Germline V gene data show CDR1 as SGDLS and CDR2 as YYNGEE. This CDR3 contains 12 residues. Deletions cut 2 bases from V and 5 bases from J, with 5 bases between. CDR3 DNA: TGTGCCAGCAGCGTTGGTGACAATGAGCAGTTCTTC. Residues: CASSVGDNEQFF.

The rearrangement joins TRBV10-3 to TRBJ2-1, with no clear D. Trimming took off 6 bases at V and 4 bases at J, with 7 bases between the two ends. The CDR3 runs 12 residues. Germline V gene lookup returns CDR1 ENHRY and CDR2 SYGVKD. The CDR3 loop reads CAISGPYNEQFF. DNA for the CDR3: TGTGCCATCAGCGGACCTTACAATGAGCAGTTCTTC.

V is TRBV27 and J is TRBJ2-3; perhaps TRBD2 as D (6 bases). Germline CDR1 is MNHEY and CDR2 is SMNVEV (reference sequence). CDR3 length: 14 amino acids. V lost 6 bases, J lost 6 bases, and 16 bases lay in between. The CDR3 coding sequence is TGTGCCAGCAGCCCCACCGGGAGCGCTGATACGCAGTATTTT. It encodes CASSPTGSADTQYF.

The chain is built from TRBV7-9 and TRBJ2-2, with 7 positions matching TRBD2. With 10 bases clipped from V and 1 base from J, the junction kept 12 bases outside the gene matches. Germline CDR1 SEHNR, CDR2 FQNEAQ (reference sequence). The CDR3 totals 16 residues. CDR3 sequence reads: CATPPRASGNTGELFF. The CDR3 DNA sequence: TGTGCCACCCCGCCGCGGGCTAGCGGGAACACCGGGGAGCTGTTTTTT.

About this clone itself: This specimen includes other DNA sequences encoding the same CDR3. This chain links TRBV10-3 with TRBJ2-7; 7 bases map to TRBD2. Germline V gene data show CDR1 as ENHRY and CDR2 as SYGVKD. The CDR3 spans 13 residues. V shed 9 bases, J shed 2 bases, and the junction held 7 bases outside the gene matches. The CDR3 DNA reads as TGTGCCATTTCAGACGGGACTACCTACGAGCAGTACTTC. Translating it yields CAISDGTTYEQYF.

This rearrangement joins TRBV6-5 to TRBJ1-2, with 9 bases that match TRBD1. The CDR3 length is 16 residues. Germline CDR1 MNHEY, CDR2 SVGAGI. Trimming took 2 bases from V and 4 from J; bases not matched to a gene: 8. This CDR3 is CASSYTRTGAIYGYTF. The CDR3 DNA sequence: TGTGCCAGCAGTTACACTCGGACAGGGGCGATCTATGGCTACACCTTC.

This chain joins TRBV2 and TRBJ2-7, with TRBD2 matching over 15 bases. CDR3 length: 20 amino acids. Germline values: CDR1 SNHLY, CDR2 FYNNEI. J gave up 3 bases and V 6 bases, and 18 bases lay outside the gene matches. As DNA, the CDR3 is TGTGCCAGCAGAACACGACCGGGACTAGCGGGAGGAAGGGATGGCTACGAGCAGTACTTC. Its protein product is CASRTRPGLAGGRDGYEQYF. Complete variable domain (other parts from reference TRBV2 and TRBJ2-7): EPEVTQTPSHQVTQMGQEVILRCVPISNHLYFYWYRQILGQKVEFLVSFYNNEISEKSEIFDDQFSVERPDGSNFTLKIRSTKLEDSAMYFCASRTRPGLAGGRDGYEQYFGPGTRLTVT.

This chain links TRBV16 with TRBJ2-7; 10 nucleotides align to TRBD1. In germline, CDR1 is KGHSY, CDR2 FQNENV. V lost 6 bases to trimming and J lost 6 bases; unmatched junction nucleotides: 11. This CDR3 contains 15 residues. The DNA of the CDR3 is TGTGCCAGCAGTCTCTCTGGGACAGGGGCGGTCGAGCAGTACTTC. It translates to CASSLSGTGAVEQYF.

The chain couples TRBV9 to TRBJ2-7, with 11 bases matching TRBD2. From germline, CDR1 is SGDLS and CDR2 YYNGEE. The trim removed 2 bases at V and 3 bases at J, leaving 7 bases unmatched. The CDR3 totals 16 residues. CDR3 DNA sequence: TGTGCCAGCAGCGTCGGGACTAGCGGATGGAACTACGAGCAGTACTTC. Translated: CASSVGTSGWNYEQYF.

V usage is TRBV7-9 and J usage is TRBJ1-2; no reliable D call. With 1 base removed from V and 1 base from J, the gap between germline ends came to 10 bases. The CDR3 is 15 residues long. Germline V gives CDR1 SEHNR, CDR2 FQNEAQ (reference sequence). The CDR3 DNA is TGTGCCAGCAGCTTAGGGGCGGATCTTAACTATGGCTACACCTTC. Protein: CASSLGADLNYGYTF.

The chain carries TRBV2 and TRBJ1-1; tentatively, D is TRBD1 (5 bases). Trimming stripped 5 bases from V and 3 bases from J, with 16 bases between. This CDR3 spans 15 amino acids. Germline V gene sequence: CDR1 SNHLY, CDR2 FYNNEI. The DNA for the CDR3 is TGTGCCAGCAGTAGTACCGACGGGACGTACACTGAAGCTTTCTTT. Translation: CASSSTDGTYTEAFF.

The rearrangement joins TRBV6-1 to TRBJ2-7; possible D gene TRBD1, 6 bases. V dropped 1 base and J dropped 2 bases, with 15 bases sitting between them. This CDR3 is 16 amino acids long. CDR1 is MNHNS and CDR2 is SASEGT in the germline V gene. CDR3 in DNA: TGTGCCAGCAGTGAAGAGATGGCAGGGGTAACCTACGAGCAGTACTTC. This sequence encodes CASSEEMAGVTYEQYF.

The chain uses TRBV27 and TRBJ2-7, with 7 positions matching TRBD2. With 5 bases clipped from V and 2 bases from J, the junction kept 12 bases outside the gene matches. Germline V gene lookup returns CDR1 MNHEY and CDR2 SMNVEV (reference sequence). The CDR3 loop spans 16 amino acids. As DNA, the CDR3 is TGTGCCAGCAGTCCTCTGGCGGGAGTGTTCACCTACGAGCAGTACTTC. Encoded protein: CASSPLAGVFTYEQYF.

The chain employs TRBV7-4 and TRBJ2-7, with TRBD1 matching over 7 bases. The V and J ends lost 10 bases and 1 base, in that order; junction bases with no gene match: 10. The germline V gene has CDR1 SGHVT and CDR2 SQSDAQ. CDR3 size: 14 residues. The CDR3 region is CAILSTGVSYEQYF. CDR3 coding DNA: TGTGCCATCCTGAGCACAGGGGTTTCCTACGAGCAGTACTTC.

The chain combines TRBV30 with TRBJ1-2, with 10 bases lining up with TRBD1. This CDR3 has 15 residues. Germline CDR1 reads GTSNPN; CDR2 reads SVGIG (reference sequence). V was pared by 5 bases and J by 5 bases, with 11 bases of the junction left unmatched. Here the CDR3 reads CAWAERDRGWYGYTF. Written as DNA, the CDR3 is TGTGCCTGGGCCGAACGGGACAGGGGCTGGTATGGCTACACCTTC.

The J gene is TRBJ1-2, the V gene TRBV27, with D maybe TRBD1 (5 bases). The CDR3 contains 11 residues. Germline lookup yields CDR1 MNHEY and CDR2 SMNVEV (reference sequence). V was pared by 8 bases and J by 8 bases, with 12 bases between. CDR3 residues: CASAGGSGYTF. Written as DNA, the CDR3 is TGTGCCAGCGCCGGGGGTTCCGGCTACACCTTC.

V gene TRBV15 combines with J gene TRBJ2-1; possible D gene TRBD2, 5 bases. CDR1 and CDR2 (germline): LNHNV, YYDKDF (reference sequence). CDR3 length: 15 amino acids. The ends were cut back, 1 base at V and 3 bases at J, with 10 bases in the middle. CDR3 residues: CATSRGTPLYNEQFF. In DNA form, the CDR3 reads TGTGCCACCAGCAGAGGGACTCCCCTCTACAATGAGCAGTTCTTC.

The rearrangement links TRBV4-3 to TRBJ2-7, with 7 bases matching TRBD2. Per the germline V gene, CDR1 is LGHNA and CDR2 is YSLEER. The V and J ends lost 4 bases and 2 bases, in that order; junction bases with no gene match: 11. This CDR3 contains 16 residues. The CDR3 reads CASSRAGGEGPYEQYF. Written as DNA, the CDR3 is TGCGCCAGCAGCCGGGCCGGAGGGGAGGGCCCCTACGAGCAGTACTTC.

The CDR3 loop reads CASSTSRTSGSLNEQFF. The CDR3 nucleotides are TGTGCCAGCAGCACCTCTCGGACTAGCGGGAGTTTAAATGAGCAGTTCTTC. This rearrangement joins TRBV7-9 to TRBJ2-1; 13 positions agree with TRBD2. CDR1 and CDR2 from the germline V gene are SEHNR and FQNEAQ (reference sequence). This CDR3 is 17 amino acids long. J was trimmed by 7 bases and V by 5 bases; bases with no gene match: 11.

The chain is built from TRBV5-6 and TRBJ2-7; D remains ambiguous. The V end lost 2 bases, the J end lost 3 bases, and 15 bases lay between the germline ends. Germline CDR1 SGHDT, CDR2 YYEEEE. CDR3 length: 15 amino acids. The CDR3 DNA follows: TGTGCCAGCAGCTTTCGGTCCCTAGGTGGCTACGAGCAGTACTTC. Its protein product is CASSFRSLGGYEQYF.

The CDR3 reads CASSQDPYRSYEQYF. Written as DNA, the CDR3 is TGCGCCAGCAGCCAAGATCCCTACCGCTCCTACGAGCAGTACTTC. The rearrangement joins TRBV4-3 to TRBJ2-7; D gene ambiguous. The CDR3 contains 15 residues. Looked up from germline, CDR1 is LGHNA and CDR2 is YSLEER. Deletions cut 0 bases from V and 0 bases from J, with 9 bases between.

The rearrangement joins TRBV4-1 to TRBJ1-3; weak D call: TRBD1 (6 bases). V was shortened by 1 base and J by 0 bases, with 22 bases between the two germline ends. Looked up from germline, CDR1 is MGHRA and CDR2 is YSYEKL. This CDR3 has 20 amino acids. CDR3 region: CASSQGGRQVPFSSGNTIYF. Here the CDR3 DNA reads TGCGCCAGCAGCCAAGGGGGGAGACAGGTTCCTTTTAGCTCTGGAAACACCATATATTTT.